This T cell receptor beta chain was sequenced during a study of blood T cells in healthy people across ages. The V end lost 0 bases, the J end lost 5 bases, and 6 bases lay between the germline ends. This CDR3 is built from 13 residues. Germline values: CDR1 LNHNV, CDR2 YYDKDF (reference sequence). The sample holds many counts of this clonotype. A J-beta primer mix and a sample-barcoded 5' primer were used in a second PCR of about 7 to 12 cycles. Every individual sample yielded 2.5 million or more paired-end reads (each containing CDR3). TCRdb independently ran MiXCR on the 5' RACE reads; one entry per CDR3 protein. The table shows about 1.7 million distinct CDR3 sequences, with 28% occurring only once.

The chain is built from TRBV15 and TRBJ2-3; D unresolved. This TCR was sampled from a woman in her 30s in good health. The sample taken for sequencing was blood. CDR3 loop: CATSRDWGDTQYF. For the CDR3, the DNA is TGTGCCACCAGCAGAGATTGGGGAGATACGCAGTATTTT.